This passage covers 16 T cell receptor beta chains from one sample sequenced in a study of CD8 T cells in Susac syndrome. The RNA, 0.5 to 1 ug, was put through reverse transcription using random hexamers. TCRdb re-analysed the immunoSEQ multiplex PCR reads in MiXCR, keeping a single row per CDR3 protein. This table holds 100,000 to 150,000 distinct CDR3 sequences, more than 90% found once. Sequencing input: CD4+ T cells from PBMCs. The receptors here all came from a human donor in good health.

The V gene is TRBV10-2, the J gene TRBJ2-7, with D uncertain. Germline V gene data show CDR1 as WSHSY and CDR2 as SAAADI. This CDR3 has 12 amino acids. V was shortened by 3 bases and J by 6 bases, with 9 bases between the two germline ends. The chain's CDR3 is CASSDLGREQYF. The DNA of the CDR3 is TGCGCCAGCAGTGACTTGGGCCGCGAGCAGTACTTC.

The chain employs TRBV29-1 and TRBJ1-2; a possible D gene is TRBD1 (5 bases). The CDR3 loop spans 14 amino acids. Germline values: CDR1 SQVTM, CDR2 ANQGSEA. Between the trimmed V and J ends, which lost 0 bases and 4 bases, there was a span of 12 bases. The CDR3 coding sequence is TGCAGCGTTGAAGATCGGGGGGATAGCTATGGCTACACCTTC. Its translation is CSVEDRGDSYGYTF.

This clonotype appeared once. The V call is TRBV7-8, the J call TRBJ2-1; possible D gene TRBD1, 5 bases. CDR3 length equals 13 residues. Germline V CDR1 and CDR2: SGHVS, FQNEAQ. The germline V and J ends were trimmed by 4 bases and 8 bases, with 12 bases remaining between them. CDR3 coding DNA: TGTGCCAGCAGCTGGACCCAGGGTGATGAGCAGTTCTTC. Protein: CASSWTQGDEQFF.

The CDR3 loop reads CASSTPTSGLPYEQYF. CDR3 sequence (DNA): TGTGCCAGCAGTACCCCGACTAGCGGGTTACCCTACGAGCAGTACTTC. The V and J genes are TRBV28 and TRBJ2-7; TRBD2 aligns across 10 bases. V lost 5 bases, J lost 2 bases, and 9 bases stayed unmatched. This CDR3 comprises 16 residues. The germline CDR1 and CDR2 sequences are MDHEN and SYDVKM.

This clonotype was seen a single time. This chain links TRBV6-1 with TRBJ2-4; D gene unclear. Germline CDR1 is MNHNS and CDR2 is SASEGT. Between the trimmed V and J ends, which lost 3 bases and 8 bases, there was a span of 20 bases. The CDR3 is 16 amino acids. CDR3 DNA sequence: TGTGCCAGCAGTGACACCCTCGTGGGTTTGATGGACATTCAGTACTTC. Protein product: CASSDTLVGLMDIQYF.

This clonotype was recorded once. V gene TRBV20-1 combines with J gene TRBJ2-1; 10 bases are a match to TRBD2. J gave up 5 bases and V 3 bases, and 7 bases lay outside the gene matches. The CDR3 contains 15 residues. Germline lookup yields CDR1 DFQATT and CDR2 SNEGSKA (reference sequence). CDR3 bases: TGCAGTGCTAGTATGACTAGCGGGCCCAACAATGAGCAGTTCTTC. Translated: CSASMTSGPNNEQFF.

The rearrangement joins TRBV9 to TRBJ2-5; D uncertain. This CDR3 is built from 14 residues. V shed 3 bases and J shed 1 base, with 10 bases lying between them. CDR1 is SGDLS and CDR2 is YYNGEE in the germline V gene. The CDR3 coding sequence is TGTGCCAGCAGCGCACAGTTGGCCCAAGAGACCCAGTACTTC. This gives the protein CASSAQLAQETQYF.

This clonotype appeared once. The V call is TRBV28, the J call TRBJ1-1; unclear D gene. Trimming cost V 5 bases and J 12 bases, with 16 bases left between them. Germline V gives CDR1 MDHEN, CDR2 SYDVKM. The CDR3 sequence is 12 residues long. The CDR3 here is CASSHTVPRPFF. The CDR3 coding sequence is TGTGCCAGCAGTCACACTGTTCCACGGCCTTTCTTT.

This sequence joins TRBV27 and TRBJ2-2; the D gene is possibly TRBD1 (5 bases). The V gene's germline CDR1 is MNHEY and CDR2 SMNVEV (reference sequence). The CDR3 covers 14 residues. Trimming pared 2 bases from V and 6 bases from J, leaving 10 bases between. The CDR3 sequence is CASSLKAGPGELFF. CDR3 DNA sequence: TGTGCCAGCAGTTTAAAAGCAGGGCCCGGGGAGCTGTTTTTT.

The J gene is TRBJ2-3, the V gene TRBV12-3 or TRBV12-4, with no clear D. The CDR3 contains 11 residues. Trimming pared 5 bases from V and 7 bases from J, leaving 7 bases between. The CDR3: CASSKTYTQYF. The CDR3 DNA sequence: TGTGCCAGCAGTAAAACTTATACGCAGTATTTT.

The CDR3 DNA follows: TGTGCCAGCAGCCCAAACAGCGCTGACTACTACGAGCAGTACTTC. Its translation: CASSPNSADYYEQYF. The chain combines TRBV3-1 with TRBJ2-7, with a tentative D call TRBD2 (5 bases). V lost 4 bases and J lost 3, with 16 bases in between. CDR3 length: 15 residues. Germline CDR1 LGHDT, CDR2 YNNKEL (reference sequence).

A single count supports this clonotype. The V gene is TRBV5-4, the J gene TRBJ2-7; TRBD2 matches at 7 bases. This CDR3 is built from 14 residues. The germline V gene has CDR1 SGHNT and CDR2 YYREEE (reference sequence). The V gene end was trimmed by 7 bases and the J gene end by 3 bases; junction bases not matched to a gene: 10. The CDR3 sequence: CASFYPSGYYEQYF. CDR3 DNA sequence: TGTGCCAGCTTTTATCCTAGCGGTTACTACGAGCAGTACTTC.

The CDR3: CASSTWTGGRVTEAFF. CDR3 bases: TGTGCCAGCAGCACCTGGACAGGGGGCAGGGTCACTGAAGCTTTCTTT. The gene calls are TRBV7-2 and TRBJ1-1, with TRBD1 matching over 11 bases. The junction had 9 bases not matched to a gene; V was cut back by 5 bases and J by 4 bases. Germline V CDR1 and CDR2: SGHTA, FQGNSA. The CDR3 spans 16 residues. The full variable domain, completed using reference TRBV7-2 and TRBJ1-1, is GAGVSQSPSNKVTEKGKDVELRCDPISGHTALYWYRQSLGQGLEFLIYFQGNSAPDKSGLPSDRFSAERTGGSVSTLTIQRTQQEDSAVYLCASSTWTGGRVTEAFFGQGTRLTVV.

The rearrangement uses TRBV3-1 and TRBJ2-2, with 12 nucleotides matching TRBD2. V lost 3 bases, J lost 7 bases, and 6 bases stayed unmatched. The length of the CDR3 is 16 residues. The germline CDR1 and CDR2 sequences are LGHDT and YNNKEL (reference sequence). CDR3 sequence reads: CASSHSSGRAGGELFF. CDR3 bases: TGTGCCAGCAGCCATTCTAGCGGGAGGGCCGGCGGGGAGCTGTTTTTT.

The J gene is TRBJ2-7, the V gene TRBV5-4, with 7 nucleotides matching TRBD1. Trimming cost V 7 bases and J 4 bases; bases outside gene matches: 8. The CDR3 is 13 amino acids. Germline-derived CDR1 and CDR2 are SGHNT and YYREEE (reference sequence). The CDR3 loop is CASGRGQPYEQYF. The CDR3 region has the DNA TGTGCCAGCGGACGGGGACAGCCTTACGAGCAGTACTTC.

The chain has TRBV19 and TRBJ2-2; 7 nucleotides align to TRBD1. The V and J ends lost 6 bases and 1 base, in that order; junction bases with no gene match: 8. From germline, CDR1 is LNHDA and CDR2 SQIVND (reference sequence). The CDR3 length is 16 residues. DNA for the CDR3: TGTGCCAGTAGAAAAGACAGGGCCCGGAACACCGGGGAGCTGTTTTTT. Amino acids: CASRKDRARNTGELFF.